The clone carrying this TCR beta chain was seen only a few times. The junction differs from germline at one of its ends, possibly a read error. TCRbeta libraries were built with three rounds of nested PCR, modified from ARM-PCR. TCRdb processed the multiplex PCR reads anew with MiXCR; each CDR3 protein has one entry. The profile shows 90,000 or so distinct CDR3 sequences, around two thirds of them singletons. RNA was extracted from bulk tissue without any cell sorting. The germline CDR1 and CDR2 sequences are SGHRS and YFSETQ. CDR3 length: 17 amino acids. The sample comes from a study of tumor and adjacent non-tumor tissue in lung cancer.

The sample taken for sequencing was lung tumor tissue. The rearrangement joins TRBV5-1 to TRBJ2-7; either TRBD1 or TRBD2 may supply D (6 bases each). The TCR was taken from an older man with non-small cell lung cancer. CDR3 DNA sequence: TGCGCCAGCAGCTCCCACTTACAGGGACTTGCCCGGTACGGGCAGTACTTC. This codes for CASSSHLQGLARYGQYF. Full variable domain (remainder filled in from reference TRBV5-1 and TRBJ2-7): KAGVTQTPRYLIKTRGQQVTLSCSPISGHRSVSWYQQTPGQGLQFLFEYFSETQRNKGNFPGRFSGRQFSNSRSEMNVSTLELGDSALYLCASSSHLQGLARYGQYFGPGTRLTVT.